The T cell receptor beta chain under discussion was sequenced for a study of blood T cell repertoires in COVID-19. Study-level information: Whether acute or convalescent, the COVID-19 samples came from the United States, Italy and Spain. Sources were T cells, B-cell-depleted T cells, or PBMCs; the material itself was cDNA or gDNA.

The germline V and J ends were trimmed by 0 bases and 5 bases, with 14 bases remaining between them. The CDR3 extends over 16 amino acids. Germline V CDR1 and CDR2: MNHEY, SVGAGI. In the authors' methods: From reference gene primer amplification, estimates of nucleated cell counts were derived. Profiled with immunoSEQ multiplex PCR; TCRdb holds only in-frame clones, not every one. V and J calls and clone size are as listed in that table; D and trimming were resolved from the DNA. The sample has fewer than 350,000 clones; 80% to 90% are singletons. This TCR was sampled from a woman between 70 and 85 years old with COVID-19, enrolled during active disease. What was sequenced was peripheral blood. The rearrangement joins TRBV6-5 to TRBJ2-4; no clear D gene. The DNA of the CDR3 is TGTGCCAGCAGTTACTCGGCCGCCATGGTGGAAAACATTCAGTACTTC. Residues: CASSYSAAMVENIQYF.